Shown below are 10 T cell receptor beta chains from a single sample sequenced in a study of OX40 agonist ivuxolimab in advanced cancers. Data came from immunoSEQ multiplex PCR; TCRdb stores just in-frame clones and leaves some out. The data hold under 85,000 clones, with roughly three quarters observed a single time. Sequenced here: CD4+ or CD8+ T cells sorted from blood, sampled in a trial of the OX40 agonist ivuxolimab. The receptors derive from an adult with an advanced solid tumor such as melanoma, head and neck, liver or kidney cancer.

The V gene is TRBV30, the J gene TRBJ1-2; 7 bases agree with TRBD1. Germline assignment: CDR1 GTSNPN and CDR2 SVGIG (reference sequence). This CDR3 contains 13 residues. V lost 3 bases and J lost 3; bases outside the gene matches: 4. This CDR3 is CAWSPDRDYGYTF. The CDR3 DNA follows: TGTGCCTGGAGCCCTGACAGGGACTATGGCTACACCTTC.

V and J are TRBV27 and TRBJ1-2, with D possibly TRBD1 on 5 matching bases. The length of the CDR3 is 15 residues. Germline V gives CDR1 MNHEY, CDR2 SMNVEV (reference sequence). Trimming took 3 bases from V and 3 from J, leaving 14 bases between them. The CDR3 sequence is CASSFVGTGHYGYTF. DNA for the CDR3: TGTGCCAGCAGTTTTGTGGGGACGGGGCACTATGGCTACACCTTC.

The chain employs TRBV5-1 and TRBJ2-1, with 11 nucleotides matching TRBD2. The germline gives CDR1 SGHRS, CDR2 YFSETQ. J lost 6 bases, V lost 4 bases, and 9 bases had no gene match. The CDR3 length is 16 residues. The DNA for the CDR3 is TGCGCCAGCAGCCTGCTAGCGGGGGGCGGGACCAATGAGCAGTTCTTC. It yields the protein CASSLLAGGGTNEQFF.

The chain combines TRBV2 with TRBJ1-2; D possibly corresponds to TRBD1 (6 bases). This CDR3 has 14 residues. V was pared by 11 bases and J by 2 bases, with 18 bases between. Looked up from germline, CDR1 is SNHLY and CDR2 is FYNNEI. In DNA, the CDR3 is TGTGCCGCCGGGTCAGGGGTATTAAACTATGGCTACACCTTC. Amino acid sequence: CAAGSGVLNYGYTF. Based on the CDR3 plus reference TRBV2 and TRBJ1-2, the full variable domain is EPEVTQTPSHQVTQMGQEVILRCVPISNHLYFYWYRQILGQKVEFLVSFYNNEISEKSEIFDDQFSVERPDGSNFTLKIRSTKLEDSAMYFCAAGSGVLNYGYTFGSGTRLTVV.

The rearrangement joins TRBV28 to TRBJ2-5; D perhaps matches TRBD1 (6 bases). This CDR3 region has 13 residues. V gave up 5 bases and J gave up 4 bases, with 11 bases separating them. Germline assignment: CDR1 MDHEN and CDR2 SYDVKM. The CDR3 is CASSKTGRETQYF. CDR3 DNA: TGTGCCAGCAGTAAAACAGGGAGAGAGACCCAGTACTTC.

This chain links TRBV6-5 with TRBJ2-5; D is unclear. Trimming stripped 7 bases from V and 1 base from J, with 10 bases between. The CDR3 has 13 amino acids. Germline V gives CDR1 MNHEY, CDR2 SVGAGI. CDR3 nucleotide sequence: TGTGCCAGCAAAGCTACCCCCCAAGAGACCCAGTACTTC. Translated, it gives CASKATPQETQYF.

This clone was counted only a few times. The gene calls are TRBV2 and TRBJ2-7; 8 nucleotides align to TRBD1. This CDR3 is built from 14 residues. Per germline, CDR1 SNHLY and CDR2 FYNNEI. Trimming took 7 bases from V and 5 from J; bases not matched to a gene: 10. The DNA of the CDR3 is TGTGCCAGCAACACCCAGGGGGCAAGAGACGAGCAGTACTTC. It translates to CASNTQGARDEQYF.

J is TRBJ1-5 and V is TRBV18; a weak D match, TRBD1 (6 bases). V was clipped by 3 bases and J by 2 bases, with 11 bases between them. This CDR3 has 15 amino acids. Germline CDR1 reads KGHSH; CDR2 reads LQKENI. The CDR3 bases are TGTGCCAGCTCACCTGCGGGGGCGCGCAATCAGCCCCAGCATTTT. Its translation: CASSPAGARNQPQHF.

Turning to this clone: Just one base apart from a much larger clone, this may be a read error. V usage is TRBV10-3 and J usage is TRBJ1-5; D uncertain. Per the germline V gene, CDR1 is ENHRY and CDR2 is SYGVKD. CDR3 length: 13 residues. The CDR3 DNA follows: TGTGCCAGCAGTTACTCGAGGGATCAGCCCCAGCATTTT. Protein sequence: CASSYSRDQPQHF.

V is TRBV14 and J is TRBJ2-7; 9 bases align to TRBD2. Germline CDR1 is SGHDN and CDR2 is FVKESK. V gave up 1 base and J gave up 6 bases; unmatched junction bases: 16. The CDR3 runs 18 residues. CDR3: CASSQGPGLGGRAGEQYF. CDR3 sequence (DNA): TGTGCCAGCAGCCAAGGACCTGGGCTAGGCGGGAGGGCCGGCGAGCAGTACTTC. Based on the CDR3 plus reference TRBV14 and TRBJ2-7, the full variable domain is EAGVTQFPSHSVIEKGQTVTLRCDPISGHDNLYWYRRVMGKEIKFLLHFVKESKQDESGMPNNRFLAERTGGTYSTLKVQPAELEDSGVYFCASSQGPGLGGRAGEQYFGPGTRLTVT.